This T cell receptor beta chain stems from a study of human T cells and chemical hapten exposure. On the study more broadly: Minor pooled library volume differences mainly drove per-sample TCR yield variation.

This clonotype has ten or more counts. Time point: pre-sensitization, week 0. Indicated treatment: therapeutic diphenylcyclopropenone sensitization with weekly scalp DPC. Prior to each patch test being applied, blood was drawn. The study drew its donors from alopecia patients who were 18 to 70 years old and suitable for DPC. Unique molecular identifiers were linked by the library to individual cDNA molecules. TCRdb analysed the RACE reads with MiXCR anew, one entry per CDR3 protein. The sample has 35,000 to 50,000 distinct CDR3 sequences; over 9.5% are singletons. Trimming took 4 bases from V and 7 from J, leaving 8 bases between them. The CDR3 length is 12 residues. Germline V CDR1 and CDR2: LNHDA, SQIVND (reference sequence).

The TCR originated in a man aged 25 to 40 with alopecia areata. Some clones in this sample may be carry-over from other donors' samples. The chain uses TRBV19 and TRBJ1-5; no firm D call. Sequencing used whole blood, obtained in connection with sensitization to the hapten diphenylcyclopropenone (DPC). DNA of the CDR3: TGTGCCAGTAGTACCGGGTGGCAGCCCCAGCATTTT. Protein sequence: CASSTGWQPQHF.